The entry that follows covers one T cell receptor (beta chain) sequence. The antigen this receptor binds is unknown. Base qualities were left out, and no much larger clone turns up one base away. This entry comes from a study of human T cells and chemical hapten exposure (dated by TCRdb to the early 2020s). Looking at the study overall: For sensitization, 2% DPC in acetone was applied to a 2 cm by 2 cm area of upper inner arm skin. Throughout the roughly 25-week study period, patients were also given weekly therapeutic DPC doses on the scalp. Patch testing on the upper back used Finn chambers containing 0.01% DPC, with scoring done after 6 days according to International Contact Dermatitis Research Group standards. Most of the patients in the cohort were female, and the cohort covered alopecia areata with under or over 50% scalp involvement, alopecia totalis and alopecia universalis. The libraries were sequenced as a pool, and the TCR yield per sample differed mostly because of small variations in library volumes within the pool. The study tracked peripheral blood TCR repertoire changes in vivo during primary and secondary sensitization to the hapten diphenylcyclopropenone (DPC) in alopecia patients. Blood was sampled from patients pre-sensitization (week 0) and at 2, 6 and about 24 weeks after DPC sensitization. Twenty-nine alopecia patients gave blood for TCR sequencing at one to four time points (pre-sensitization, 2, 6 and 24 weeks).

To prepare the library, RACE was applied. The sample was run on a NextSeq 500. During library preparation, unique molecular identifiers were attached to individual cDNA molecules so that TCRs could be counted in a quantitative, reproducible way. Each blood RNA sample was used to sequence both TCR alpha and TCR beta chains. The authors processed their data as follows. A median of around 96,000 TCRs per sample was observed, with a range of about 20,000 to 750,000. The Decombinator software suite was used to annotate the V, J and CDR3 of the TCR reads. For PS versus PT1 abundance plots, all samples were subsampled to the same number of TCRs (28,000). TCRs were defined as expanded if absent before sensitization and observed at least eight times at the 2-week time point. The public reads were run again by TCRdb, first through fastp at Q25 and then through MiXCR, and only productive beta chains were kept. Rows with one shared CDR3 protein collapse into an entry with the most common genes and DNA. The V and J calls here are based on TCRdb, not the publication. Across this sample there are some 180,000 distinct CDR3 sequences, with around 20% seen only once. The ten largest clones capture approximately 6.4% of the sample.

V is pruned by 4 bases and J by 6 bases, leaving 4 bases of the junction without a gene match. Looking up the germline V gene (reference sequence) yields CDR1 SEHNR and CDR2 FQNEAQ. The CDR3 numbers 14 residues from cysteine through phenylalanine. CDR3 DNA only is kept here, 42 bases in frame from base 1. Per the publication, the time point label means: patch test 1, 2 weeks after DPC sensitization. According to the study, the label for this sample's treatment or condition signals: therapeutic diphenylcyclopropenone sensitization with weekly scalp DPC. At each patch-test visit, blood was drawn before the patch test was applied. Patients were eligible if aged 18 to 70, diagnosed with alopecia and judged suitable for DPC therapy, and pregnant patients were excluded. Total RNA was extracted from unfractionated whole blood collected in Tempus Blood RNA tubes. Study-level results and caveats: No change with DPC sensitization was found in the number of TCRs above 1 in 1000 frequency, and no evidence of global repertoire structure alterations was found. A positive correlation was found between the number of PT1 expanded TCRs and patch test score, with significance reached at thresholds 8, 16 and 32 but not 4. Alopecia, a presumed autoimmune disease, was present in all patients, so the immune response of the patients might differ from that of healthy individuals. After repeated subsampling, changes were observed in the strength of the expansion versus patch-test correlation and in the threshold at which the correlation became significant. Significantly more large CDR3 similarity clusters were formed by expanded TCRs than by pre-sensitization or healthy control sets, consistent with antigen-driven responses.

The TCR originated in a woman between 45 and 60 years old with alopecia areata. Some clones in this sample may be carry-over from other donors' samples. Recombination joined TRBV7-9 with TRBJ1-1, with 11 central nucleotides matching TRBD1. The source material was whole blood, sampled in connection with sensitization to the hapten diphenylcyclopropenone (DPC). CDR3 region: CASSSDRGRSEAFF. The base sequence is TGTGCCAGCAGCTCGGACAGGGGGCGTTCTGAAGCTTTCTTT.